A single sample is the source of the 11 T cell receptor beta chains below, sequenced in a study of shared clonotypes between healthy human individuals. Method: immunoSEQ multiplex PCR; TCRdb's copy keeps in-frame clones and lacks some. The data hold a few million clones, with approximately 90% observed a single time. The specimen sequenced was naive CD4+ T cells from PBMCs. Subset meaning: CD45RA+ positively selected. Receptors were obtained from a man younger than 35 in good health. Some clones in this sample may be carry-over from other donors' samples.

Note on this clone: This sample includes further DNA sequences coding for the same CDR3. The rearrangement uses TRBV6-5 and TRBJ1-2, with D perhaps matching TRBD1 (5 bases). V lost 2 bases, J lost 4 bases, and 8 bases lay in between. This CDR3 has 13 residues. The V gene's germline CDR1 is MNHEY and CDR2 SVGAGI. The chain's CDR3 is CASSYRGGYGYTF. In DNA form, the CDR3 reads TGTGCCAGCAGTTACAGGGGTGGCTATGGCTACACCTTC.

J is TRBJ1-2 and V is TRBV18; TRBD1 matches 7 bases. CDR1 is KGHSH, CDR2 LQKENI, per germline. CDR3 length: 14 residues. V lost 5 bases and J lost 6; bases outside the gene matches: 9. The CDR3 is CASSGVTGSDGYTF. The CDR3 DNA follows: TGTGCCAGCTCAGGAGTGACAGGGAGTGATGGCTACACCTTC.

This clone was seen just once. Here the CDR3 DNA reads TGTGCCATCAGGGGGAGTAGCGGGGTGTCCTACAATGAGCAGTTCTTC. This translates into CAIRGSSGVSYNEQFF. This chain connects TRBV10-3 to TRBJ2-1; 8 nucleotides agree with TRBD2. CDR3 length: 16 residues. Germline lookup yields CDR1 ENHRY and CDR2 SYGVKD. J lost 1 base, V lost 6 bases, and 8 bases had no gene match.

The CDR3 region is CASSMRLAEQYF. CDR3 coding DNA: TGCGCCAGCAGCATGAGGTTGGCGGAGCAGTACTTC. This sequence joins TRBV10-2 and TRBJ2-7; D not resolved. This CDR3 has 12 amino acids. Trimming left V 6 bases short and J 7 bases short, with 13 bases between. Germline V CDR1 and CDR2: WSHSY, SAAADI.

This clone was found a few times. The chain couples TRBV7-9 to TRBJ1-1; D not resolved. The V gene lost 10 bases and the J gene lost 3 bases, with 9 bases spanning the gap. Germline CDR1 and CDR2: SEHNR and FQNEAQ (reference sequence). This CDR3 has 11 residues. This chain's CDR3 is CATWMYTEAFF. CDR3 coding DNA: TGTGCCACTTGGATGTACACTGAAGCTTTCTTT.

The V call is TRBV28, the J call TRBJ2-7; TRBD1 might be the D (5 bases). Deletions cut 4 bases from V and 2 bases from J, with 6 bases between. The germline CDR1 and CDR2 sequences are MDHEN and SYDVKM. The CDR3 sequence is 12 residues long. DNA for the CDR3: TGTGCCAGCAGTTCAGGGACCTACGAGCAGTACTTC. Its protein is CASSSGTYEQYF.

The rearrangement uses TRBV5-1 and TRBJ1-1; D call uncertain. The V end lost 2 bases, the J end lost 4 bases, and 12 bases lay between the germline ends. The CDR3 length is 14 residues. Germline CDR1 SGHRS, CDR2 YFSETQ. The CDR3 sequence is CASSFGRTPTEAFF. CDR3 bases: TGCGCCAGCAGCTTCGGACGGACCCCCACTGAAGCTTTCTTT.

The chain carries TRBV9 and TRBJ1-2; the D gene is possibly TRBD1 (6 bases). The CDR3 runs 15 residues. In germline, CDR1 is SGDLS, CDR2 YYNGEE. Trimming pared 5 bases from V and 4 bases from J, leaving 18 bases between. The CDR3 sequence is CASSEQGGSGYGYTF. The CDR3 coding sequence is TGTGCCAGCAGTGAACAAGGGGGTTCGGGCTATGGCTACACCTTC.

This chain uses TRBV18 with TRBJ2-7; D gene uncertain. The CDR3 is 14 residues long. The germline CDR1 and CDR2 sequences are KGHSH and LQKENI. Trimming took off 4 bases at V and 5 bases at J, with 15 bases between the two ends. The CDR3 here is CASSLVTGAHEQYF. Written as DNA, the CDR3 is TGTGCCAGCTCACTTGTGACCGGTGCCCACGAGCAGTACTTC.

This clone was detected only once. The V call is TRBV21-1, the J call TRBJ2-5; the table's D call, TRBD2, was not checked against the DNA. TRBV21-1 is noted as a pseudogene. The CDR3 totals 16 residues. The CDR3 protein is CASSSRDSGLVETQYF. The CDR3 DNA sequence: TGTGCCAGCAGCTCCCGGGATAGCGGGTTGGTAGAGACCCAGTACTTC.

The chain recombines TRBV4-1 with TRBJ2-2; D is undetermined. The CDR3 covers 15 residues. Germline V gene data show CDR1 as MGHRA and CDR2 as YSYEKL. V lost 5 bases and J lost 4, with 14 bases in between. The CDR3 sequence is CASSSMGWGTGELFF. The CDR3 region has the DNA TGCGCCAGCAGCTCCATGGGGTGGGGCACCGGGGAGCTGTTTTTT.